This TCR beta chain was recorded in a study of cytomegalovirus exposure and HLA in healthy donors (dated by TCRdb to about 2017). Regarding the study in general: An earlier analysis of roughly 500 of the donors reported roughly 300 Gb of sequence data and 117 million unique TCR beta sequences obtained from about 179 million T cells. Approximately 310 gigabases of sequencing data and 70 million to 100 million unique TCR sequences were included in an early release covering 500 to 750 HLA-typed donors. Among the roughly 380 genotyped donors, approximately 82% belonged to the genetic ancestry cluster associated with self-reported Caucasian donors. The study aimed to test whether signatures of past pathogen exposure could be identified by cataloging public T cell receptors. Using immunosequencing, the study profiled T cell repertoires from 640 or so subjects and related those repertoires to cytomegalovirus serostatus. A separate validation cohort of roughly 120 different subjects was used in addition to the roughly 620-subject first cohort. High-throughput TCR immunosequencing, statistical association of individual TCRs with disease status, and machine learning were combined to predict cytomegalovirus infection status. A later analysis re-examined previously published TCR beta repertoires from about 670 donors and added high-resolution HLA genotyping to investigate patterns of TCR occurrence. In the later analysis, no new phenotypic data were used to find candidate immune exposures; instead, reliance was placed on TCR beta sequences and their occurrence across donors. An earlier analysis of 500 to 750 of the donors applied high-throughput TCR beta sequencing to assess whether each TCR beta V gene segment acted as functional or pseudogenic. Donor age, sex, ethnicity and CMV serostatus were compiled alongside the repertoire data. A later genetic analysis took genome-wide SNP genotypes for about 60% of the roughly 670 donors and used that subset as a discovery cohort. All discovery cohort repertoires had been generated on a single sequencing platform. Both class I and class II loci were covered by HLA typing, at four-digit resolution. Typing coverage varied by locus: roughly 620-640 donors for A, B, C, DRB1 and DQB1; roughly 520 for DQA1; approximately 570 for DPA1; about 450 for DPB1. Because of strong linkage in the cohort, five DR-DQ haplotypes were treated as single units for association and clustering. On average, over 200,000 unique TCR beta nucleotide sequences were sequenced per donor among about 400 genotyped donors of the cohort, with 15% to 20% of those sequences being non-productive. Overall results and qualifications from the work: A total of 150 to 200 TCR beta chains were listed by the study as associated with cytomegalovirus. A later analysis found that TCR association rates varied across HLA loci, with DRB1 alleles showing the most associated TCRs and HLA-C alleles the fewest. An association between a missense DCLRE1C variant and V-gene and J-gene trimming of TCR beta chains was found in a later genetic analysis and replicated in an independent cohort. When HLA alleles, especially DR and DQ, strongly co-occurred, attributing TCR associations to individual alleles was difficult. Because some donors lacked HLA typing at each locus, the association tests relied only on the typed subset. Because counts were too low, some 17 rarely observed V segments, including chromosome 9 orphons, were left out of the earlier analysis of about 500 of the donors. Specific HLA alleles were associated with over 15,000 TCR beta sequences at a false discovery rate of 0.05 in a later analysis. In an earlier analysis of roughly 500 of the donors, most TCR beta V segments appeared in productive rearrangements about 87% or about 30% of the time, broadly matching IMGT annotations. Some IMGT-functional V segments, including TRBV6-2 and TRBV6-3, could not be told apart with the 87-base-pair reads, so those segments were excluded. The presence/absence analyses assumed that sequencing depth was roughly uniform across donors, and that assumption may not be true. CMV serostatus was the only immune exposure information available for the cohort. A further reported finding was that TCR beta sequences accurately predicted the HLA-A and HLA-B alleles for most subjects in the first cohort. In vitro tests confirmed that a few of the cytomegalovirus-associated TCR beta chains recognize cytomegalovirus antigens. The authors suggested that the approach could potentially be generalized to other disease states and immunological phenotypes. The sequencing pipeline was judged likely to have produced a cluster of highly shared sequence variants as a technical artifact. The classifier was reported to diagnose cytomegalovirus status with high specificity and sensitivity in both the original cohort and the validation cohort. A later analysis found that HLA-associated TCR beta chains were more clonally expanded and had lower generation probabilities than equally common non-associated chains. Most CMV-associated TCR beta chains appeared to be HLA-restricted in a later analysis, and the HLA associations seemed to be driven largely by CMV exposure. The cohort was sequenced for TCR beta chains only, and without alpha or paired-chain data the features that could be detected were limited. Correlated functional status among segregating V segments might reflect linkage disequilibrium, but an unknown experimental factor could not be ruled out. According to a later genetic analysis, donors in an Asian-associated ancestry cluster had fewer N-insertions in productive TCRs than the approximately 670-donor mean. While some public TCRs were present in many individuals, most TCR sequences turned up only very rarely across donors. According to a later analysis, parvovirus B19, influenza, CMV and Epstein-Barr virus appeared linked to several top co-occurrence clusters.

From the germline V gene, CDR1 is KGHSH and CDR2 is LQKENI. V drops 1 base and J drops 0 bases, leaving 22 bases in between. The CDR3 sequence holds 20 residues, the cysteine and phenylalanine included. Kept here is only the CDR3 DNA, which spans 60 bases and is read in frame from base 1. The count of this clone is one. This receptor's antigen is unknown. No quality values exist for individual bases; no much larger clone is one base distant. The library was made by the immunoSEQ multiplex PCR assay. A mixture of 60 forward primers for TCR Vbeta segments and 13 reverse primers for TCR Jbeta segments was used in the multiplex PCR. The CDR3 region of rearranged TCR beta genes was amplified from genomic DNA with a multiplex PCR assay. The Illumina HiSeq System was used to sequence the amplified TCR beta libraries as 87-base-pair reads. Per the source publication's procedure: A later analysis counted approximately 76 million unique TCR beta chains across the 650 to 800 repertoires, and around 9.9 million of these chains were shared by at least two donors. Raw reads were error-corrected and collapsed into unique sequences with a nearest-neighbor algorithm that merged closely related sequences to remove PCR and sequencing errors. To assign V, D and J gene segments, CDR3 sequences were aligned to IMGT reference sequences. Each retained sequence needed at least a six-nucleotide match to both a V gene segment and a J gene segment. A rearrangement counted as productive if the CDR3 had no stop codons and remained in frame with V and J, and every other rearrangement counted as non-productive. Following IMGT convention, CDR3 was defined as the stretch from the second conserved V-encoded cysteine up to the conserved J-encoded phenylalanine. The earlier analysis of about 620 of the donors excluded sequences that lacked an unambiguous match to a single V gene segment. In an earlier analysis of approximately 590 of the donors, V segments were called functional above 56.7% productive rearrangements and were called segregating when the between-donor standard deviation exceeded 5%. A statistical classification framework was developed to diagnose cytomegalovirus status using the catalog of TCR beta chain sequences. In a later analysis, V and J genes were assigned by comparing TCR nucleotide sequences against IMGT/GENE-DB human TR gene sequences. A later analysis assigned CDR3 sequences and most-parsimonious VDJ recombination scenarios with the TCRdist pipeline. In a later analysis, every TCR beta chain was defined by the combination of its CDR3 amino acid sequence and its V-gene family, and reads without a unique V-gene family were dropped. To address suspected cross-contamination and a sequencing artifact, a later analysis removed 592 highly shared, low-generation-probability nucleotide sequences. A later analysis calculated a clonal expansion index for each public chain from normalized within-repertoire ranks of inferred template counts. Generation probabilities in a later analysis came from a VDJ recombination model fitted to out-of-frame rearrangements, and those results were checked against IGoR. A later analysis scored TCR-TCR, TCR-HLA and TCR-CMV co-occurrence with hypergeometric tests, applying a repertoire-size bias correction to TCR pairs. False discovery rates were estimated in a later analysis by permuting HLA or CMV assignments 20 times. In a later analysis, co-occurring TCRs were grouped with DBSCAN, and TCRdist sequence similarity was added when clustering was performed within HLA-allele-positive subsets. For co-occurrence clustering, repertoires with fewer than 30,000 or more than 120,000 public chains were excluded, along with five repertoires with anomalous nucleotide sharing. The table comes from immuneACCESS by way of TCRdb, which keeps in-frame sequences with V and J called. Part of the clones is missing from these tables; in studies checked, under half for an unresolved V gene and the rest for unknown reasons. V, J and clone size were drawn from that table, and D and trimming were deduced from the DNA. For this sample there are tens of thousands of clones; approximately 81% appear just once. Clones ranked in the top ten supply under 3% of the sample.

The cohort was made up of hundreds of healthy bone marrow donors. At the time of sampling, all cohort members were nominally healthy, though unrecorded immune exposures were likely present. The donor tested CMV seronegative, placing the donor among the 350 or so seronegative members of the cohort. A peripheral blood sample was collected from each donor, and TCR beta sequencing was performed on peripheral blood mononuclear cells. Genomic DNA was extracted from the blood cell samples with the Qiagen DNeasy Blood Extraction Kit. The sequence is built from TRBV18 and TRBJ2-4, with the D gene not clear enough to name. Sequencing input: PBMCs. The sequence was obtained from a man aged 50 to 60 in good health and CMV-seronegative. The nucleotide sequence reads TGTGCCAGCTCACCACAAAGACACGAACCGTCCCCACTAGCCAAAAACATTCAGTACTTC. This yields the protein CASSPQRHEPSPLAKNIQYF.